Listed here is a single T cell receptor (beta chain). This clone came up a few times. Its binding antigen is unknown. No per-base quality is available; no much larger clone lies one base away. Healthy controls were roughly 35 blood donors whose buffy coats came from the Finnish Red Cross blood service. All TCR-sequenced material derived from peripheral blood: patient blood samples and healthy donor buffy coats. Peripheral blood mononuclear cells were isolated by Ficoll-Hypaque gradient centrifugation. CD4+ cells were purified magnetically from the buffy coats of healthy controls. The Gentra Puregene Cell and Tissue kit was used to extract genomic DNA, and a Qubit 2.0 fluorometer was used to measure the amount of genomic DNA. The record originates from a study of STAT5B mutations in CD4+ large granular lymphocyte leukemia (dated 2022 in TCRdb). Describing the broader study: Among healthy controls, the CDR3 'QG' motif was associated with a particular HLA allele. TCRbeta repertoires of CD4+ T-cell large granular lymphocyte leukemia patients were compared with those of healthy blood donors. Flow cytometry on FACSCanto II or FACSVerse confirmed that purified fractions exceeded 95% purity among lymphocytes. General findings and caveats noted by the study authors: Main leukemic clonotypes were private to each patient, although 25% to 30% of the main leukemic clonotypes were found at low frequency in the non-leukemic repertoires of other patients. The data were not HLA-matched, and the relatively small sample size could explain the higher clonality seen in CD4+ compared with CD8+ T-LGLL. TRBV06-family usage was enriched among the top patient clones (8/27) compared with healthy controls (2/35). Greater clonality appeared to be present in CD4-sorted patient repertoires than in healthy CD4+ repertoires, and the difference was retained after the putative leukemic clones were removed.

V sheds 2 bases and J sheds 6 bases, leaving 10 bases between their ends. The germline V gene yields KGHSH for CDR1 and LQKENI for CDR2. The CDR3 has 13 amino acids, counting the end cysteine and phenylalanine. Only CDR3 DNA is held: 39 bases, read in frame from base 1. The immunoSEQ assay at survey resolution was applied to genomic DNA for sequencing of TCRbeta rearrangements. The source study handled its data this way. A lowest detectable productive clonotype frequency of 2.59 x 10-5 was observed in the TCR sequencing data. Only productive TCRbeta rearrangements, meaning sequences that were complete and in-frame, were kept for the analyses. Simpson clonality, calculated in the immunoSEQ Analyzer version 3.0, was used as the measure of sample clonality. Clones were binned by frequency as very rare, small, medium, large (1-20%) or hyperexpanded (>20%). OLGA 1.2.3 estimated generation probabilities, VDJtools produced V-gene circos plots, VDJdb was queried for specificities, and GLIPH identified CDR3 motifs. TCRdb stores this immuneACCESS table with in-frame sequences only. Part of the clones is absent; in the studies checked, under half of the shortfall reflects unresolved V genes, and no reason is known for the rest. D and trimming were read from the DNA, whereas the V and J calls and clone size are those reported in that table. The sample includes fewer than 45,000 clones, with about 80% observed a single time. Together, the top ten hold approximately 0.6% of the sample.

Specimen: CD4+ T cells from blood buffy coats. The receptor was derived from a human donor in good health. The chain joins TRBV18 to TRBJ1-2, with TRBD1 perhaps the D gene, on 6 matching bases. The DNA sequence follows: TGTGCCAGCTCACCAGGGGGCGGGGATGGCTACACCTTC. Its protein is CASSPGGGDGYTF.